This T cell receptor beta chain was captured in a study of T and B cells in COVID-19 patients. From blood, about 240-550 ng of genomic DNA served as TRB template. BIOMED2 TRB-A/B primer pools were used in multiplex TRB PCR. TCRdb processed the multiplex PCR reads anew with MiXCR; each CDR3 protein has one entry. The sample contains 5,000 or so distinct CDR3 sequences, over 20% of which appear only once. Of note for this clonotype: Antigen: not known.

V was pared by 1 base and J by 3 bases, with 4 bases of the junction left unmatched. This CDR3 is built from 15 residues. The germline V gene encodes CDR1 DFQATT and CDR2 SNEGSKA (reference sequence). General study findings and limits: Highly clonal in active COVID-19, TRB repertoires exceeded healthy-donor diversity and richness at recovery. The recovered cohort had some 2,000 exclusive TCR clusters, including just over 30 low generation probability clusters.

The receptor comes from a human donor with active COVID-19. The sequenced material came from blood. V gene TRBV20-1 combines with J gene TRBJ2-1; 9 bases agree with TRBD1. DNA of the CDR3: TGCAGTGCTAGAGCCGTGACAGGGGGCTACAATGAGCAGTTCTTC. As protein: CSARAVTGGYNEQFF.